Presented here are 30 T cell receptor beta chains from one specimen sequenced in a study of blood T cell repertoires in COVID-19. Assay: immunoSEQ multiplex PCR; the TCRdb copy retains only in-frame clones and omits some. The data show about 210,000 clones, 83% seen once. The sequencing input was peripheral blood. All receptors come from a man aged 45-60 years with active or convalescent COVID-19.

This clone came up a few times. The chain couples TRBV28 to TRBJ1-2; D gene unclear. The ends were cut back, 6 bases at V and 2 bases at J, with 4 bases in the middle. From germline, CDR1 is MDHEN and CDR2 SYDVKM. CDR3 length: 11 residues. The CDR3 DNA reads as TGTGCCAGCAGCCCAAACTATGGCTACACCTTC. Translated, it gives CASSPNYGYTF.

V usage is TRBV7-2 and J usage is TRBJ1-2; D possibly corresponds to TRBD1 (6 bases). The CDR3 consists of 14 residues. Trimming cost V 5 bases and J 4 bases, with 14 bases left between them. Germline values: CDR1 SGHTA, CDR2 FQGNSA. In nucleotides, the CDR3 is TGTGCCAGCAGCAGCCGGACAGTCCCCTATGGCTACACCTTC. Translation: CASSSRTVPYGYTF.

This chain's CDR3 is CATSRDSPGNTGELFF. The CDR3 bases are TGTGCCACCAGCAGAGATTCCCCAGGGAACACCGGGGAGCTGTTTTTT. The chain has TRBV15 and TRBJ2-2; D not certain. Deletions cut 0 bases from V and 1 base from J, with 9 bases between. This CDR3 region has 16 residues. From germline, CDR1 is LNHNV and CDR2 YYDKDF (reference sequence).

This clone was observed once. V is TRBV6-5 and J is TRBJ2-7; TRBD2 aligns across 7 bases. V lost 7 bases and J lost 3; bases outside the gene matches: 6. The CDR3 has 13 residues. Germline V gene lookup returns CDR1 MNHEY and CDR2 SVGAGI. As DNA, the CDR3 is TGTGCCAGCAAGGGCGGCGGGGGCTACGAGCAGTACTTC. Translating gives CASKGGGGYEQYF.

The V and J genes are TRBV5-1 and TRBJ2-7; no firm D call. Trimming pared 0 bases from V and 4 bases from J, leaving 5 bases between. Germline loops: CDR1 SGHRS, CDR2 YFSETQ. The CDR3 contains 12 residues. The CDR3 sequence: CASSLGAYEQYF. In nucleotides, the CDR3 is TGCGCCAGCAGCTTGGGGGCTTACGAGCAGTACTTC.

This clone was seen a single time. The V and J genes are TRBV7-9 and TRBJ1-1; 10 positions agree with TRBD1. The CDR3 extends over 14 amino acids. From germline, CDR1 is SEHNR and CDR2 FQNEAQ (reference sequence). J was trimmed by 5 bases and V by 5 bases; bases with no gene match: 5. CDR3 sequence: CASSRQGALTEAFF. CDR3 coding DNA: TGTGCCAGCAGCCGACAGGGGGCGCTGACTGAAGCTTTCTTT.

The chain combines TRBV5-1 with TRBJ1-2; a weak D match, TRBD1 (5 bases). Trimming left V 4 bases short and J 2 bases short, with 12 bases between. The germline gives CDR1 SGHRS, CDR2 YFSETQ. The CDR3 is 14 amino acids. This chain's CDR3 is CASSPTTENYGYTF. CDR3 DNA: TGCGCCAGCAGCCCGACGACAGAGAACTATGGCTACACCTTC.

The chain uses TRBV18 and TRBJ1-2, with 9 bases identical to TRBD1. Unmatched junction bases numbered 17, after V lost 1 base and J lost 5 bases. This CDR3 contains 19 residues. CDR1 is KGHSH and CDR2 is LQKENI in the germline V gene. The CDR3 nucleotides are TGTGCCAGCTCACCACTGGTACCTCGGCCGACCGGGACAGGGTATGGCTACACCTTC. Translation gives CASSPLVPRPTGTGYGYTF.

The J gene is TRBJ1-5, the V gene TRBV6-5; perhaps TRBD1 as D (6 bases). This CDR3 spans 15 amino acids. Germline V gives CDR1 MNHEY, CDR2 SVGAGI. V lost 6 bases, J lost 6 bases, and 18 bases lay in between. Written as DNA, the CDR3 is TGTGCCAGCAGCTTAACGGGACAAGGGCGTCAGCCCCAGCATTTT. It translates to CASSLTGQGRQPQHF.

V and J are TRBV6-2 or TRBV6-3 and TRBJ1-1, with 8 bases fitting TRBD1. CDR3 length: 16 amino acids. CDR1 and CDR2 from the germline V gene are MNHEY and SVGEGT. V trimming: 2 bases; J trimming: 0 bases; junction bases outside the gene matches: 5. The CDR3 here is CASSYMQGALNTEAFF. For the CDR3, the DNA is TGTGCCAGCAGTTACATGCAGGGGGCTTTGAACACTGAAGCTTTCTTT.

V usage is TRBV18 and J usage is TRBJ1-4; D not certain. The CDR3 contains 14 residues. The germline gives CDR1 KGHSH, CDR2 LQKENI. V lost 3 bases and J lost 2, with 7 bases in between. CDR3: CASSPSVTNEKLFF. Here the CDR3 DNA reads TGTGCCAGCTCACCGTCAGTTACTAATGAAAAACTGTTTTTT. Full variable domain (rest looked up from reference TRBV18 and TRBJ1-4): NAGVMQNPRHLVRRRGQEARLRCSPMKGHSHVYWYRQLPEEGLKFMVYLQKENIIDESGMPKERFSAEFPKEGPSILRIQQVVRGDSAAYFCASSPSVTNEKLFFGSGTQLSVL.

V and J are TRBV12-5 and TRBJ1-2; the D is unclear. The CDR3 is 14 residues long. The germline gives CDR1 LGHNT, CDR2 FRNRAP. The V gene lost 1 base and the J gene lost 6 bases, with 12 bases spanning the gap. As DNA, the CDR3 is TGTGCTAGTGGTTTGGGGCCGATCGGGGATGGCTACACCTTC. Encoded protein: CASGLGPIGDGYTF.

The CDR3 sequence: CASSIWADSNQPQHF. The CDR3 nucleotides are TGTGCCAGTAGTATCTGGGCAGATAGCAATCAGCCCCAGCATTTT. The J gene is TRBJ1-5, the V gene TRBV19; no reliable D call. The ends were cut back, 3 bases at V and 0 bases at J, with 9 bases in the middle. The CDR3 contains 15 residues. Germline V CDR1 and CDR2: LNHDA, SQIVND (reference sequence).

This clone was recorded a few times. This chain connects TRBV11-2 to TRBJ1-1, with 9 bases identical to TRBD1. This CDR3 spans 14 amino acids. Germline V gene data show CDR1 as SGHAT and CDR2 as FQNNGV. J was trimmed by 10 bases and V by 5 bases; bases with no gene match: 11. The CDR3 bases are TGTGCCAGCAGCCGTCCCGGGACAGGGTTCGGAGCTTTCTTT. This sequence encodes CASSRPGTGFGAFF.

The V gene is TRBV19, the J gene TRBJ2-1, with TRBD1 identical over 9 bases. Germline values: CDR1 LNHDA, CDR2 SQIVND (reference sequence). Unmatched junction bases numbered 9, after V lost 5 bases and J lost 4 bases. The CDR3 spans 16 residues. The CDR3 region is CASSSPGTGTYNEQFF. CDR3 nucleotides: TGTGCCAGTAGTTCCCCCGGGACAGGGACTTACAATGAGCAGTTCTTC.

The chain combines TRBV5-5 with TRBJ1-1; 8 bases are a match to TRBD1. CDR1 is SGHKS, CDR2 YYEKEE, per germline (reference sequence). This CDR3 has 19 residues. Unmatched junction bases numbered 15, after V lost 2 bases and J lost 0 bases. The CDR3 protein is CASSFRAGGPRALNTEAFF. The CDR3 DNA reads TGTGCCAGCAGCTTTCGGGCAGGGGGCCCGAGGGCCTTGAACACTGAAGCTTTCTTT. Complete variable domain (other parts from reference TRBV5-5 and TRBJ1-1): DAGVTQSPTHLIKTRGQQVTLRCSPISGHKSVSWYQQVLGQGPQFIFQYYEKEERGRGNFPDRFSARQFPNYSSELNVNALLLGDSALYLCASSFRAGGPRALNTEAFFGQGTRLTVV.

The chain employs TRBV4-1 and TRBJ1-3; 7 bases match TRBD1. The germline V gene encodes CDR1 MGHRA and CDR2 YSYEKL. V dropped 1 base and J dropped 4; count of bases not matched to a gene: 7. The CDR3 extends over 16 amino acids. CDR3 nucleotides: TGCGCCAGCAGCCAAGCTGAGGGGGCGGGGGGAAACACCATATATTTT. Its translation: CASSQAEGAGGNTIYF.

The CDR3 region is CASSLGRRAEAFF. The DNA for the CDR3 is TGTGCCAGCAGCTTAGGGAGGCGGGCCGAAGCTTTCTTT. The chain couples TRBV11-3 to TRBJ1-1, with D unclear. V dropped 1 base and J dropped 8 bases, with 11 bases sitting between them. This CDR3 is 13 amino acids long. Looked up from germline, CDR1 is SGHNT and CDR2 is YENEEA. The full variable domain, its missing parts supplied by reference TRBV11-3 and TRBJ1-1, is EAGVVQSPRYKIIEKKQPVAFWCNPISGHNTLYWYLQNLGQGPELLIRYENEEAVDDSQLPKDRFSAERLKGVDSTLKIQPAELGDSAVYLCASSLGRRAEAFFGQGTRLTVV.

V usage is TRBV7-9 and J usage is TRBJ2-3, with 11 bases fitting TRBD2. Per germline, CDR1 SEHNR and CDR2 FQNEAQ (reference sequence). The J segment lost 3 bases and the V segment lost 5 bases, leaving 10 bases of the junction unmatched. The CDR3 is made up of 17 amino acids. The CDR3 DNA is TGTGCCAGCAGCGACGCCTTAGCGGGAGGGAGGACAGATACGCAGTATTTT. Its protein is CASSDALAGGRTDTQYF.

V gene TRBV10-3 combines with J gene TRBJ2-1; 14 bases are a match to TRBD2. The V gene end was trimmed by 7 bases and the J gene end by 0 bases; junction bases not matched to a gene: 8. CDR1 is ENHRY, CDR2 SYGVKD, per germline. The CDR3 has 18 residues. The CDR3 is CAITPGLAGANSYNEQFF. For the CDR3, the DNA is TGTGCCATCACCCCGGGACTAGCGGGGGCTAACTCCTACAATGAGCAGTTCTTC.

CDR3 amino acids: CASSVGTEDQPQHF. Here the CDR3 DNA reads TGCGCCAGCAGCGTTGGGACAGAGGATCAGCCCCAGCATTTT. The rearrangement joins TRBV5-1 to TRBJ1-5; 7 nucleotides align to TRBD1. Trimming removed 4 bases from V and 5 bases from J; junction bases left unmatched: 6. CDR3 length equals 14 residues. The germline V gene encodes CDR1 SGHRS and CDR2 YFSETQ.

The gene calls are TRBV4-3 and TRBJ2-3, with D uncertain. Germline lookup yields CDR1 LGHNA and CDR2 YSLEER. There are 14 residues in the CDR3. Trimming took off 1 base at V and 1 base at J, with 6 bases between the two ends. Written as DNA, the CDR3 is TGCGCCAGCAGCCAAGCCCCGGGCACAGATACGCAGTATTTT. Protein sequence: CASSQAPGTDTQYF.

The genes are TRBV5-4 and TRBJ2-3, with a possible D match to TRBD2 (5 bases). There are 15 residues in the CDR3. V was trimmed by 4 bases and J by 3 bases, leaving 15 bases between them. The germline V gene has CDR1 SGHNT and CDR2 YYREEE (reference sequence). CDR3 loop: CASSPGSPTTDTQYF. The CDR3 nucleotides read TGTGCCAGCAGCCCGGGAAGTCCCACGACAGATACGCAGTATTTT.

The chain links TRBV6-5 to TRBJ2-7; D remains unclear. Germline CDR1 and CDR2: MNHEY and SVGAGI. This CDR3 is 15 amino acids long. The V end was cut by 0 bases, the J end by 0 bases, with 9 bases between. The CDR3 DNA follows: TGTGCCAGCAGTTACTCGTCTCACAGCTCCTACGAGCAGTACTTC. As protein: CASSYSSHSSYEQYF.

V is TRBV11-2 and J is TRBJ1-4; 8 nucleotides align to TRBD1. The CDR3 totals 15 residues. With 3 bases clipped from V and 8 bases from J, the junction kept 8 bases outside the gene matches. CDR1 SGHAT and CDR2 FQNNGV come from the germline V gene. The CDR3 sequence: CASSFQGAMREKLFF. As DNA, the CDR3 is TGTGCCAGCAGCTTTCAGGGGGCAATGAGGGAAAAACTGTTTTTT. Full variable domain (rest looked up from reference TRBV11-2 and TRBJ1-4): EAGVAQSPRYKIIEKRQSVAFWCNPISGHATLYWYQQILGQGPKLLIQFQNNGVVDDSQLPKDRFSAERLKGVDSTLKIQPAKLEDSAVYLCASSFQGAMREKLFFGSGTQLSVL.

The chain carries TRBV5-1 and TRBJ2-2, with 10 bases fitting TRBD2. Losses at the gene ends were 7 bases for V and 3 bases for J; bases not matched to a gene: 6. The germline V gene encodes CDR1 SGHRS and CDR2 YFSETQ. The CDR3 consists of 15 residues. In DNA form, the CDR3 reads TGCGCCAGCGGTTTCGGACTAGCGGACACCGGGGAGCTGTTTTTT. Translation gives CASGFGLADTGELFF.

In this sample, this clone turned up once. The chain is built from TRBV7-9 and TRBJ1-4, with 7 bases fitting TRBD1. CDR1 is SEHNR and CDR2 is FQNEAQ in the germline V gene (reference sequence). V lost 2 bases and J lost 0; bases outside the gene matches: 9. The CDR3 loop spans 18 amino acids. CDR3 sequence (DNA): TGTGCCAGCAGCTTAAAGACAGGGTCTGGGGCAACTAATGAAAAACTGTTTTTT. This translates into CASSLKTGSGATNEKLFF.

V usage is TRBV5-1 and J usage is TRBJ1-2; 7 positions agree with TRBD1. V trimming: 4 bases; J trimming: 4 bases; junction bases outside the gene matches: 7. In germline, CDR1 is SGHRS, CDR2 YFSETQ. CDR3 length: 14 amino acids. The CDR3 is CASSLQGQLYGYTF. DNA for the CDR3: TGCGCCAGCAGCCTCCAGGGACAGCTCTATGGCTACACCTTC.

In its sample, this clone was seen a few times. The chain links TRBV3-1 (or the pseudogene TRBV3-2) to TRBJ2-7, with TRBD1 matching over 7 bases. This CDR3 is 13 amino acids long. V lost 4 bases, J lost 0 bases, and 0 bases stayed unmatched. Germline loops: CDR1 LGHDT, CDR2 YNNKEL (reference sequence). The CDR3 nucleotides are TGTGCCAGCAGCCGACAGGGCTCCTACGAGCAGTACTTC. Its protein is CASSRQGSYEQYF.

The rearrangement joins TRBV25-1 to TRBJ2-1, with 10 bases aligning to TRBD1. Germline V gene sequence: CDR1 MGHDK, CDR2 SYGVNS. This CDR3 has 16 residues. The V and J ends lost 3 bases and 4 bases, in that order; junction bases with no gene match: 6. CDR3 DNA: TGTGCCAGCAGTGAGGACAGGGGGGAAAAATACAATGAGCAGTTCTTC. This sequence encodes CASSEDRGEKYNEQFF. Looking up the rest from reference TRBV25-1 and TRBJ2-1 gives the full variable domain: EADIYQTPRYLVIGTGKKITLECSQTMGHDKMYWYQQDPGMELHLIHYSYGVNSTEKGDLSSESTVSRIRTEHFPLTLESARPSHTSQYLCASSEDRGEKYNEQFFGPGTRLTVL.